The TCR beta chain described here comes from a study of shared clonotypes between healthy human individuals. Study-level points and caveats: The study found lower generation probabilities in non-shared clonotypes than in those shared by all four donors. Generally, estimated richness proved larger in naive subsets than it did in memory subsets. Despite large depth, sorted-subset datasets appeared incompletely sequenced.

Points on this clone: Its antigen remains unidentified. Additional DNA sequences in this sample encode the identical CDR3.

The germline CDR1 and CDR2 sequences are SGDLS and YYNGEE. The CDR3 contains 14 residues. V was clipped by 0 bases and J by 5 bases, with 8 bases between them. At the deep level, the assay was run. Sequencing used immunoSEQ multiplex PCR; TCRdb keeps in-frame clones, though not all of them. The sample holds about 1,900,000 clones, around 96% seen once. CD8 cells classed as naive were CD45RO-negative and positively selected for CCR7, excluding terminally differentiated effector memory CD45RA+ cells. Input material: naive CD8+ T cells sorted from blood. The receptor was isolated from a man between 18 and 29 years old in good health. The V and J genes are TRBV9 and TRBJ2-2; TRBD2 is a possible D gene (6 bases). CDR3 sequence reads: CASSVGGATGELFF. The CDR3 nucleotides are TGTGCCAGCAGCGTAGGCGGGGCGACCGGGGAGCTGTTTTTT.